This TCR beta chain originates from a study of blood T cell repertoires in COVID-19. Study context: PBMCs, B-cell-depleted T cells, or T cells provided the cDNA or gDNA that made up the material.

Living in 24 US areas, the participants were between 18 and 89 years of age. Sequencing used immunoSEQ multiplex PCR; TCRdb keeps in-frame clones, though not all of them. This repertoire shows approximately 440,000 clones, roughly 87% found once; its top ten account for 0.7%. The sequence was collected from a woman aged 18 to 35 who had recovered from COVID-19. The sample was PBMCs or T cells enriched from blood (not recorded which).

CDR3 nucleotide sequence: TGTGCCAGCAGTGACCAATCCGGGAACCTCTTCTACGAGCAGTACTTC. Protein product: CASSDQSGNLFYEQYF. The chain uses TRBV2 and TRBJ2-7, with D possibly matching TRBD2 (5 bases). CDR3 length: 16 amino acids. V was clipped by 3 bases and J by 3 bases, with 18 bases between them. CDR1 is SNHLY and CDR2 is FYNNEI in the germline V gene.